This T cell receptor (beta chain) was observed in a study of cytotoxic CD8 clonotypes in ibrutinib-treated CLL. Study context: Within the patient group, about a dozen were relapsed/refractory and approximately 14 treatment-naive, and approximately 17 were IGHV unmutated.

V gave up 8 bases and J gave up 3 bases, with 11 bases separating them. The CDR3 consists of 12 residues. Germline CDR1 MNHNY, CDR2 SVGAGI (reference sequence). This clone was recorded many times. Depth targeted 1 in 200,000 to 1 in 1 million T cells, averaging roughly 9.7x coverage per clonotype. Here immunoSEQ multiplex PCR was the method, and the copy in TCRdb shows in-frame clones only, minus some. The sample holds 200,000 to 250,000 clones, around 75% seen once. Material: PBMCs, obtained after 12 months of ibrutinib treatment. The chain is built from TRBV6-6 and TRBJ2-7; D may be TRBD1 or TRBD2 (5 bases each). The receptor was derived from a human donor with chronic lymphocytic leukemia. The CDR3 loop reads CASLGTRYEQYF. The DNA for the CDR3 is TGTGCCAGCCTAGGGACCCGCTACGAGCAGTACTTC.